The rows below give T cell receptor beta chains drawn from one sample of a study of PD-L1 blockade in urothelial cancer. The repertoire was sequenced with immunoSEQ multiplex PCR; TCRdb's copy has only in-frame clones and lacks some. The sample contains approximately 51,000 clones, roughly 86% of which appear only once. This specimen consisted of PBMCs, obtained around atezolizumab (anti-PD-L1) treatment. These receptors were obtained from a man aged 60 to 75 with urothelial cancer. The conserved cysteine and the conserved F or W are not part of the CDR3 here.

v_call cdr3_aa
TRBV5-6 ASSIGAGQGLTDTQY
TRBV5-1 ASSLLGQGVGYT
TRBV5-5 ASRHLVSPQSRANVLT
TRBV27 ASSLSVVQPQH
TRBV6-6 ASSSINEKLF
TRBV28 ASTTPTRVNTGELF
TRBV18 ASSPGDRQPQH
TRBV6-5 ASSYSVRGDIQY
TRBV5-1 ASRMGQNYEQY
TRBV29-1 SVEVGGVYNEQF
TRBV2 AKSGGYGYT
TRBV25-1 ASSERVYGYT
TRBV6-1 ASSVEQGPQPQH
TRBV7-3 ASSPVLGGGTDTQY
TRBV5-4 ASSPRTGAFYEQY
TRBV19 ASSILGQWGYT
TRBV11-3 ASSLDQGIYTGELF
TRBV5-1 ASSEASGSSYEQY
TRBV28 ASRGTGAIYEQY
TRBV28 ASSRYRGQGYFGADYGYT
TRBV10-2 ASRRGQEGNQPQH
TRBV5-1 ASSQDRVSSPLH
TRBV1 TSSQDQTGGYSEAF
TRBV7-4 ASSFNYT
TRBV4-2 ASSQDRVKGGRSEQY
TRBV4-2 ASSPSSGNQPQH